The table lists the clone carrying this TCR beta chain with a few counts. The antigen remains unidentified. The data originate from a study of blood T cells in healthy people across ages. Study results and limitations: Long-lived and aged donors differed, with more naive CD4+ cells and higher diversity in the long-lived. The percentage of naive T cells correlated strongly with TCR beta diversity.

Caucasian individuals from Russia who were healthy and aged about 6 to 90 acted as donors. PCR was performed a second time for roughly 7 to 11 cycles using a sample-barcoded 5' primer and a J-beta primer mix. Each cDNA molecule received a tag from a template-switch adaptor that had 12 random nucleotides. TCRdb re-called the 5' RACE reads with MiXCR, one entry per CDR3 protein. The sample contains around 1,800,000 distinct CDR3 sequences, approximately 40% of which appear only once. The germline gives CDR1 SEHNR, CDR2 FQNEAQ (reference sequence). Trimming stripped 3 bases from V and 0 bases from J, with 18 bases between. This CDR3 spans 18 amino acids.

The chain employs TRBV7-9 and TRBJ2-1, with D perhaps matching TRBD2 (6 bases). The TCR comes from a human donor in good health. What was sequenced was blood. The CDR3 nucleotides are TGTGCCAGCAGCTTGGGGGGAGTTCGCATTCACTCCTACAATGAGCAGTTCTTC. Amino acid sequence: CASSLGGVRIHSYNEQFF.